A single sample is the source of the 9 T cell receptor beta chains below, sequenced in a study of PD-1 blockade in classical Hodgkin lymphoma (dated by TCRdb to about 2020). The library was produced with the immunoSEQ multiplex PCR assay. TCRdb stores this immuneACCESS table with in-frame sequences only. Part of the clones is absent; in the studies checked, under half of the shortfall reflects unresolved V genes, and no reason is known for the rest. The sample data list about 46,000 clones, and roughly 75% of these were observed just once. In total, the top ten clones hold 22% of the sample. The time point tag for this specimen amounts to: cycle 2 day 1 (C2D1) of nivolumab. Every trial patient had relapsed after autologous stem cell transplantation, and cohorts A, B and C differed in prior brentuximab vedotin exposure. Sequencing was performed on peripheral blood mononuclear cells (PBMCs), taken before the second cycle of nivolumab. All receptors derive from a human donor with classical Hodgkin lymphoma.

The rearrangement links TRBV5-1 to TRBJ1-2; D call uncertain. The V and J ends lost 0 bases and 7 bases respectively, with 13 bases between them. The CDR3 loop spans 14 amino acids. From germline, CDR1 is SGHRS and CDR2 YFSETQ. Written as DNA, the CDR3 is TGCGCCAGCAGCTTGGACTCCGTGGGTTCTGGCTACACCTTC. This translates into CASSLDSVGSGYTF.

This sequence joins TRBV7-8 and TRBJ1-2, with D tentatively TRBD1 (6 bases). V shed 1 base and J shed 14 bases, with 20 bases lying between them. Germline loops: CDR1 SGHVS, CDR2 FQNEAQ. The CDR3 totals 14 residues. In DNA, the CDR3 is TGTGCCAGCAGCTTAGTAGCCAGGGGAGATCGGGGGACCTTC. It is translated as CASSLVARGDRGTF.

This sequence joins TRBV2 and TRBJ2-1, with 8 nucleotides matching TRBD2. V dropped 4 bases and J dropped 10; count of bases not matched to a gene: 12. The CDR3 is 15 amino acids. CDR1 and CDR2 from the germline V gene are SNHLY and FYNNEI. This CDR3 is CASSGTGTRVSEQFF. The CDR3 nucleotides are TGTGCCAGCAGTGGTACCGGGACTAGGGTCTCCGAGCAGTTCTTC.

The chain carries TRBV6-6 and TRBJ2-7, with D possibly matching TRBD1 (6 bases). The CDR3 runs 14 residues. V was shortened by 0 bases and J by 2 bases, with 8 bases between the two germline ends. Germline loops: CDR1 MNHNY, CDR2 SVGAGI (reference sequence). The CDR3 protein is CASSYSGTTYEQYF. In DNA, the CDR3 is TGTGCCAGCAGTTACTCGGGGACAACCTACGAGCAGTACTTC.

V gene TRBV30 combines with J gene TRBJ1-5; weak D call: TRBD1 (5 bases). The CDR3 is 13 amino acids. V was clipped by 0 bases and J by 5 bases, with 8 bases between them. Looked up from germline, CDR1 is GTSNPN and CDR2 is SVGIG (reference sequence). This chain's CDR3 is CAWSVLGHQPQHF. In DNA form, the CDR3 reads TGTGCCTGGAGTGTATTGGGACATCAGCCCCAGCATTTT.

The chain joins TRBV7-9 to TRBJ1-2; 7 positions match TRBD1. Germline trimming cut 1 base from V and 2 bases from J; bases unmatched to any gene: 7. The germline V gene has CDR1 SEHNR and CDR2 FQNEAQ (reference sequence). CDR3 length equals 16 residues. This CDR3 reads CASSLDGVGGNYGYTF. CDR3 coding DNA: TGTGCCAGCAGCTTAGACGGGGTAGGGGGCAACTATGGCTACACCTTC.

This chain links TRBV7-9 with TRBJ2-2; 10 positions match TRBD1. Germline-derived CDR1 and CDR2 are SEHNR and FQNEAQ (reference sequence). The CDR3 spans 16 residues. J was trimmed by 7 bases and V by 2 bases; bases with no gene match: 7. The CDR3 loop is CASSLFDRGLFGELFF. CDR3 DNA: TGTGCCAGCAGCTTATTCGACAGGGGGCTTTTCGGGGAGCTGTTTTTT.

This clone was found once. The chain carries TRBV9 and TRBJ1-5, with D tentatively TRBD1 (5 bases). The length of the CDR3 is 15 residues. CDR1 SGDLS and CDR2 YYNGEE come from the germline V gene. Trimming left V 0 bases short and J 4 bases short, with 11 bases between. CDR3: CASSVEGNANQPQHF. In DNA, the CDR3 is TGTGCCAGCAGCGTAGAGGGGAACGCTAATCAGCCCCAGCATTTT.

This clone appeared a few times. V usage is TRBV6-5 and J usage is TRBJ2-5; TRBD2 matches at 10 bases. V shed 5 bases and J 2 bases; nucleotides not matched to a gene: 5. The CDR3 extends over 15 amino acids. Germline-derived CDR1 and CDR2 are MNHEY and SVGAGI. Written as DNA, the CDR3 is TGTGCCAGCAGTAAGCCTAGCGGGGGACAAGAGACCCAGTACTTC. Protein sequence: CASSKPSGGQETQYF.